The 27 T cell receptor beta chains listed next were all sequenced from one sample in a study of blood T cell repertoires in COVID-19. TCRdb's copy holds only in-frame clones and misses some; the assay was immunoSEQ multiplex PCR. Among about 310,000 clones listed, approximately 86% were seen once. The sequencing input was PBMCs or T cells enriched from blood (not recorded which). All receptors derive from a woman aged 18-29 years who had recovered from COVID-19.

This clone was observed once. This rearrangement joins TRBV4-1 to TRBJ2-5; the D gene is possibly TRBD1 (5 bases). The CDR3 contains 14 residues. Germline CDR1 MGHRA, CDR2 YSYEKL. The V end lost 1 base, the J end lost 3 bases, and 9 bases lay between the germline ends. The CDR3, as DNA: TGCGCCAGCAGCCAAGGACAGTTAGAAGAGACCCAGTACTTC. Amino acid sequence: CASSQGQLEETQYF.

The CDR3, as DNA: TGTGCCAGCAGTGAAGATAGGGGCATCGGCTACACCTTC. This translates into CASSEDRGIGYTF. The V and J genes are TRBV2 and TRBJ1-2; TRBD1 might be the D (5 bases). From germline, CDR1 is SNHLY and CDR2 FYNNEI. V was pared by 1 base and J by 8 bases, with 11 bases between. This CDR3 contains 13 residues.

In DNA, the CDR3 is TGTGCCAGCAGCGCGGGGACAGCCCTCTCCTACGAGCAGTACTTC. Encoded protein: CASSAGTALSYEQYF. V is TRBV9 and J is TRBJ2-7; TRBD1 matches 7 bases. This CDR3 is 15 amino acids long. Germline CDR1 reads SGDLS; CDR2 reads YYNGEE. Losses at the gene ends were 3 bases for V and 0 bases for J; bases not matched to a gene: 6.

V and J are TRBV6-5 and TRBJ2-7; the D gene is possibly TRBD1 (9 bases). V lost 10 bases and J lost 0, with 16 bases in between. Germline lookup yields CDR1 MNHEY and CDR2 SVGAGI. The CDR3 is 14 amino acids. The CDR3 sequence is CATRGGQGSYEQYF. The CDR3 nucleotides are TGTGCCACCCGGGGGGGACAGGGCTCCTACGAGCAGTACTTC.

This clone was found many times. This chain's CDR3 is CASSAGAYEQYF. The CDR3 DNA reads TGTGCCAGCTCCGCGGGGGCCTACGAGCAGTACTTC. The chain links TRBV5-4 to TRBJ2-7; TRBD2 aligns across 7 bases. The germline CDR1 and CDR2 sequences are SGHNT and YYREEE (reference sequence). This CDR3 region has 12 residues. V shed 7 bases and J 2 bases; nucleotides not matched to a gene: 3.

This clone appeared once. The CDR3 loop reads CASSSRDRVNEQYF. The CDR3 DNA follows: TGTGCCAGCAGTTCCCGGGACAGGGTGAACGAGCAGTACTTC. The gene calls are TRBV6-5 and TRBJ2-7, with TRBD1 matching 9 bases. The CDR3 is 14 amino acids. The germline V gene has CDR1 MNHEY and CDR2 SVGAGI. J was trimmed by 5 bases and V by 4 bases; bases with no gene match: 6.

The V call is TRBV12-3 or TRBV12-4, the J call TRBJ2-1, with a tentative D call TRBD2 (6 bases). Trimming removed 6 bases at V and 7 bases at J, with 13 bases between. The CDR3 spans 13 residues. The CDR3 sequence is CASRVGGTNEQFF. CDR3 coding DNA: TGTGCCAGCAGGGTAGGAGGGACGAATGAGCAGTTCTTC.

This rearrangement joins TRBV9 to TRBJ2-5, with 7 bases identical to TRBD2. V lost 1 base and J lost 4; bases outside the gene matches: 7. The CDR3 runs 15 residues. The germline gives CDR1 SGDLS, CDR2 YYNGEE. CDR3 loop: CASSVNVGGVETQYF. As DNA, the CDR3 is TGTGCCAGCAGCGTAAATGTGGGGGGGGTAGAGACCCAGTACTTC.

The chain joins TRBV5-1 to TRBJ2-7; 8 bases align to TRBD1. Looked up from germline, CDR1 is SGHRS and CDR2 is YFSETQ. The CDR3 is made up of 15 amino acids. J gave up 3 bases and V 1 base, and 6 bases lay outside the gene matches. The CDR3, as DNA: TGCGCCAGCAGCTTGAGGACAGGGTCAAACTACGAGCAGTACTTC. Its protein product is CASSLRTGSNYEQYF.

The rearrangement joins TRBV2 to TRBJ1-1; 9 nucleotides line up with TRBD1. The germline gives CDR1 SNHLY, CDR2 FYNNEI. The CDR3 is made up of 13 amino acids. V shed 5 bases, J shed 4 bases, and the junction held 2 bases outside the gene matches. The CDR3 nucleotides are TGTGCCAGCAGTTTGGACAGGGGCACTGAAGCTTTCTTT. Its protein is CASSLDRGTEAFF. Supplemented by reference TRBV2 and TRBJ1-1, the full variable domain reads EPEVTQTPSHQVTQMGQEVILRCVPISNHLYFYWYRQILGQKVEFLVSFYNNEISEKSEIFDDQFSVERPDGSNFTLKIRSTKLEDSAMYFCASSLDRGTEAFFGQGTRLTVV.

J is TRBJ2-7 and V is TRBV7-2; 7 bases map to TRBD1. Germline loops: CDR1 SGHTA, CDR2 FQGNSA. The CDR3 runs 15 residues. The J segment lost 7 bases and the V segment lost 2 bases, leaving 11 bases of the junction unmatched. The CDR3 sequence: CASSLRDSLRREQYF. Here the CDR3 DNA reads TGTGCCAGCAGCTTAAGGGACAGCTTACGTAGGGAGCAGTACTTC.

The chain uses TRBV5-6 and TRBJ1-4; D possibly corresponds to TRBD1 (5 bases). The CDR3 runs to 14 residues. Between the trimmed V and J ends, which lost 1 base and 6 bases, there was a span of 10 bases. Per germline, CDR1 SGHDT and CDR2 YYEEEE. CDR3: CASSLSGMDEKLFF. DNA for the CDR3: TGTGCCAGCAGCTTGTCAGGGATGGATGAAAAACTGTTTTTT.

The chain has TRBV7-2 and TRBJ2-5, with a possible D match to TRBD2 (6 bases). The germline V gene encodes CDR1 SGHTA and CDR2 FQGNSA. The CDR3 spans 14 residues. V was clipped by 1 base and J by 2 bases, with 8 bases between them. CDR3 protein: CASSLVAVQETQYF. CDR3 sequence (DNA): TGTGCCAGCAGCTTAGTAGCGGTTCAAGAGACCCAGTACTTC.

The V and J genes are TRBV7-3 and TRBJ2-2, with D unclear. Trimming pared 5 bases from V and 6 bases from J, leaving 7 bases between. CDR1 SGHTA and CDR2 FQGTGA come from the germline V gene. This CDR3 is 12 amino acids long. The CDR3 DNA is TGTGCCAGCAGCCCCGCGGCCGGGGAGCTGTTTTTT. Translating it yields CASSPAAGELFF.

The V and J genes are TRBV9 and TRBJ2-5; D might be TRBD1 (7 bases). Per the germline V gene, CDR1 is SGDLS and CDR2 is YYNGEE. The CDR3 extends over 17 amino acids. V shed 4 bases and J shed 2 bases, with 21 bases lying between them. DNA for the CDR3: TGTGCCAGCAGCCCCCAGGGGGGTAGCGGTACTCAAGAGACCCAGTACTTC. Its protein product is CASSPQGGSGTQETQYF.

The V and J genes are TRBV7-2 and TRBJ2-3; 8 positions agree with TRBD2. The CDR3 runs 15 residues. The V segment lost 3 bases and the J segment 1 base; nucleotides outside the gene matches: 3. The germline CDR1 and CDR2 sequences are SGHTA and FQGNSA. CDR3 loop: CASSFFGGGTDTQYF. As DNA, the CDR3 is TGTGCCAGCAGCTTTTTCGGGGGGGGCACAGATACGCAGTATTTT.

CDR3 DNA sequence: TGTGCTCTCGGGACAAACCAGGGGGACTATGGCTACACCTTC. Encoded protein: CALGTNQGDYGYTF. This chain joins TRBV28 and TRBJ1-2, with 7 bases lining up with TRBD1. The CDR3 runs to 14 residues. Per germline, CDR1 MDHEN and CDR2 SYDVKM.

This clone was found many times. Other DNA sequences from this sample encode an identical CDR3 as well. This chain uses TRBV4-3 with TRBJ1-1; 9 bases line up with TRBD1. The CDR3 contains 13 residues. The J segment lost 7 bases and the V segment lost 4 bases, leaving 4 bases of the junction unmatched. CDR1 is LGHNA, CDR2 YSLEER, per germline. Written as DNA, the CDR3 is TGCGCCAGCAGCCCGGGACAGGGCATTGAAGCTTTCTTT. Translation: CASSPGQGIEAFF.

This chain uses TRBV2 with TRBJ1-4; D might be TRBD1 (6 bases). Trimming removed 8 bases at V and 0 bases at J, with 7 bases between. The CDR3 has 13 amino acids. The germline gives CDR1 SNHLY, CDR2 FYNNEI. CDR3 nucleotides: TGTGCCAGCCACAGGGCAACTAATGAAAAACTGTTTTTT. It specifies CASHRATNEKLFF. Based on the CDR3 plus reference TRBV2 and TRBJ1-4, the full variable domain is EPEVTQTPSHQVTQMGQEVILRCVPISNHLYFYWYRQILGQKVEFLVSFYNNEISEKSEIFDDQFSVERPDGSNFTLKIRSTKLEDSAMYFCASHRATNEKLFFGSGTQLSVL.

The V and J genes are TRBV7-2 and TRBJ1-1; 8 nucleotides align to TRBD1. The V gene end was trimmed by 0 bases and the J gene end by 6 bases; junction bases not matched to a gene: 6. The CDR3 spans 15 residues. The germline V gene encodes CDR1 SGHTA and CDR2 FQGNSA. The CDR3, as DNA: TGTGCCAGCAGCTTAGCGAGGCAGGGGGCCGCTGAAGCTTTCTTT. This codes for CASSLARQGAAEAFF.

V and J are TRBV6-2 or TRBV6-3 and TRBJ2-2; 14 bases align to TRBD2. The CDR3 totals 21 residues. The J segment lost 5 bases and the V segment lost 2 bases, leaving 16 bases of the junction unmatched. In germline, CDR1 is MNHEY, CDR2 SVGEGT. CDR3 protein: CASSYPAGGPGLAGGTGELFF. In nucleotides, the CDR3 is TGTGCCAGCAGTTACCCCGCGGGGGGCCCCGGACTAGCGGGAGGTACCGGGGAGCTGTTTTTT.

The chain recombines TRBV27 with TRBJ2-5; the match to TRBD1 covers 10 bases. The ends lost 4 bases at V and 7 bases at J; junction bases unmatched: 9. This CDR3 region has 15 residues. Germline CDR1 reads MNHEY; CDR2 reads SMNVEV (reference sequence). In nucleotides, the CDR3 is TGTGCCAGCAGTTCTACCGGGACAGGGGTCCCGACCCAGTACTTC. Its translation is CASSSTGTGVPTQYF.

The rearrangement links TRBV2 to TRBJ1-1; possibly TRBD1 for D (6 bases). The CDR3 runs 13 residues. Germline assignment: CDR1 SNHLY and CDR2 FYNNEI. The V end was cut by 6 bases, the J end by 1 base, with 9 bases between. DNA for the CDR3: TGTGCCAGCAGCGCGGACAGGAACACTGAAGCTTTCTTT. As protein: CASSADRNTEAFF.

This chain joins TRBV30 and TRBJ2-5; 10 bases line up with TRBD1. The CDR3 covers 16 residues. V lost 2 bases, J lost 3 bases, and 9 bases stayed unmatched. Per the germline V gene, CDR1 is GTSNPN and CDR2 is SVGIG (reference sequence). In DNA form, the CDR3 reads TGTGCCTGGAGTCGATTGTGGGGGACAGGGGAAGAGACCCAGTACTTC. It codes for CAWSRLWGTGEETQYF.

The chain recombines TRBV3-1 (or the pseudogene TRBV3-2) with TRBJ2-3; TRBD2 matches 9 bases. V lost 1 base, J lost 5 bases, and 7 bases stayed unmatched. The CDR3 runs 16 residues. Looked up from germline, CDR1 is LGHDT and CDR2 is YNNKEL (reference sequence). CDR3 nucleotides: TGTGCCAGCAGCCAAGCATCTAGCGGGGTTGGAGATACGCAGTATTTT. This codes for CASSQASSGVGDTQYF.

CDR3 loop: CASSVGRGNTEAFF. In nucleotides, the CDR3 is TGTGCCAGCAGCGTAGGGCGGGGGAACACTGAAGCTTTCTTT. The chain is built from TRBV9 and TRBJ1-1, with no clear D. The CDR3 is 14 amino acids. Trimming removed 0 bases at V and 1 base at J, with 7 bases between. CDR1 is SGDLS and CDR2 is YYNGEE in the germline V gene. The full variable domain, rest sourced from reference TRBV9 and TRBJ1-1, is DSGVTQTPKHLITATGQRVTLRCSPRSGDLSVYWYQQSLDQGLQFLIQYYNGEERAKGNILERFSAQQFPDLHSELNLSSLELGDSALYFCASSVGRGNTEAFFGQGTRLTVV.

The chain couples TRBV9 to TRBJ1-6; D remains ambiguous. This CDR3 has 16 amino acids. The V end lost 3 bases, the J end lost 0 bases, and 10 bases lay between the germline ends. Germline lookup yields CDR1 SGDLS and CDR2 YYNGEE. DNA for the CDR3: TGTGCCAGCAGCGAGACCGGGAGCTCCTATAATTCACCCCTCCACTTT. It yields the protein CASSETGSSYNSPLHF.